This T cell receptor beta chain came from a study of shared clonotypes between healthy human individuals. CDR3 length equals 13 residues. Looked up from germline, CDR1 is WSHSY and CDR2 is SAAADI. Trimming pared 3 bases from V and 9 bases from J, leaving 9 bases between. A deep-level run was used for the assay. The protocol was immunoSEQ multiplex PCR, while the TCRdb copy is restricted to in-frame clones and leaves out a portion. The sample consists of about 980,000 clones, 60% to 85% of them appearing once. This chain connects TRBV10-2 to TRBJ1-6; D is perhaps TRBD1 (6 bases). This receptor was identified in a man aged 18 to 35 in good health. The sample consisted of memory CD4+ T cells sorted from blood. The subset: CD45RA-negative fraction. In nucleotides, the CDR3 is TGCGCCAGCAGTGAAGGGGGTGGTTCACCCCTCCACTTT. This translates into CASSEGGGSPLHF.